These T cell receptor beta chains were read from a single sample in a study of blood T cell repertoires in COVID-19. Assay: immunoSEQ multiplex PCR; the TCRdb copy retains only in-frame clones and omits some. The table records about 170,000 clones, 88% of them present only once. Sequences were obtained from peripheral blood. The receptors shown here come from a man aged 50 to 60 who had recovered from COVID-19. Both conserved end residues are trimmed from each CDR3. Some rows have no size entry. The others give once, few or many, or a class for an expanded clone.

ASSLELAAVNTGELF | 15 | TRBV5-4 | .
ASSSYHREAETQY | 13 | TRBV7-3 | .
ASSFSPNQETQY | 12 | TRBV27 | .
ASSLSLGQGVEDEQY | 15 | TRBV7-6 | .
ASSLAGGEQY | 10 | TRBV7-2 | .
ASSTGGGPDTQY | 12 | TRBV5-4 | .
ASSINLQYNEQF | 12 | TRBV19 | .
ASSQGTGGPYEQY | 13 | TRBV4-1 | .
ASSRQENTEAF | 11 | TRBV7-2 | .
ASSEGPSSYNEQF | 13 | TRBV6-4 | .
ASSSLRDRVPGANVLT | 16 | TRBV6-2/TRBV6-3 | .
ASSVGESWAAEAF | 13 | TRBV9 | .
ASSPRTGEVYEQY | 13 | TRBV18 | .
ASSLYSNYGYT | 11 | TRBV27 | .
ASSYSGTRVNTEAF | 14 | TRBV6-5 | .
ASSPLTGEAGELF | 13 | TRBV5-1 | .
ASSLGGSGNTEAF | 13 | TRBV5-1 | .
ASSPPGRGGTEAF | 13 | TRBV7-8 | .
ASSLFQGGAEAF | 12 | TRBV27 | .
ASSLGLAGQETQY | 13 | TRBV7-3 | .
AWTESGFSNQPQH | 13 | TRBV30 | once
ASSLASTGINSPLH | 14 | TRBV11-1 | .
ASSLFRGKVDTQY | 13 | TRBV28 | .
ASSPQSGWYQETQY | 14 | TRBV6-2/TRBV6-3 | .
ASSLTGTFQGYT | 12 | TRBV4-2 | .
ASSLGLAGSLGTGELF | 16 | TRBV9 | once
ASSFLDTYNSPLH | 13 | TRBV19 | .
ASSPGTSGRYEQY | 13 | TRBV14 | .
ASSSTGVNSPLH | 12 | TRBV7-2 | few
ASSPDRHNYGYT | 12 | TRBV7-3 | .
ASSSAGGYGYT | 11 | TRBV28 | .
ASSLGSGGALEQY | 13 | TRBV7-2 | .
ASRSFRQGNTEAF | 13 | TRBV19 | .
ASNREQGLYEQY | 12 | TRBV6-6 | .
ASSLGLYEQY | 10 | TRBV6-2/TRBV6-3 | .
ASRSRDNYEKLF | 12 | TRBV6-5 | .
ASRQRTLGQSLAF | 13 | TRBV19 | .
ASTQGRTNEKLF | 12 | TRBV10-2 | .
ASSMAVFGEQY | 11 | TRBV19 | .
ASSPPGTGELF | 11 | TRBV5-4 | once
ASSSGQAVSYGYT | 13 | TRBV6-2/TRBV6-3 | few
ASSPDRTGYT | 10 | TRBV6-5 | few
ASSPGGTGANVLT | 13 | TRBV6-6 | .
ASSYYSEQY | 9 | TRBV6-5 | .
ASSLASYSYEQY | 12 | TRBV3-1/TRBV3-2 | .
ASSEGTGARQPQH | 13 | TRBV28 | .
SVLSSSGAPQGSYEQY | 16 | TRBV29-1 | .
ASSRRGETQY | 10 | TRBV6-6 | .
ASSPSGGWSEAF | 12 | TRBV7-2 | .
ASRTSGQETQY | 11 | TRBV12-3/TRBV12-4 | few
ASSLGQGNEQY | 11 | TRBV18 | .
AWNILGGTDTQY | 12 | TRBV30 | .
ASSLEAGGSADTQY | 14 | TRBV6-2/TRBV6-3 | few
ASSLGSGTGAFVQY | 14 | TRBV7-9 | .
ASSVQGGASFGNQPQH | 16 | TRBV7-2 | .
ATSDSGTSGETQY | 13 | TRBV24-1 | once
ASSKKPGQVGDEQY | 14 | TRBV5-8 | .